This passage covers 15 T cell receptor beta chains from one sample sequenced in a study of blood T cell repertoires in COVID-19. Here immunoSEQ multiplex PCR was the method, and the copy in TCRdb shows in-frame clones only, minus some. In the table there are some 97,000 clones, 85% of which are singletons. Specimen: peripheral blood. Receptors were obtained from a man aged 50 to 60 with active or convalescent COVID-19.

The chain combines TRBV3-1 (or the pseudogene TRBV3-2) with TRBJ2-1; 13 bases agree with TRBD2. The CDR3 is made up of 17 amino acids. Germline V CDR1 and CDR2: LGHDT, YNNKEL (reference sequence). V was pared by 5 bases and J by 5 bases, with 9 bases of the junction left unmatched. In DNA form, the CDR3 reads TGTGCCAGCAGCGGGCGACCCGGACTAGCGGGAGACAATGAGCAGTTCTTC. Protein: CASSGRPGLAGDNEQFF.

In its sample, this clone was seen a few times. This chain uses TRBV5-1 with TRBJ2-5, with TRBD2 matching 16 bases. The trim removed 4 bases at V and 3 bases at J, leaving 3 bases unmatched. The CDR3 sequence is 16 residues long. Germline values: CDR1 SGHRS, CDR2 YFSETQ. Here the CDR3 reads CASSTGTSGREETQYF. The CDR3 DNA is TGCGCCAGCAGCACAGGGACTAGCGGGAGGGAAGAGACCCAGTACTTC.

This clone has a single count. This chain's CDR3 is CASSLGGPIGSYNEQFF. The CDR3 region has the DNA TGCGCCAGCAGCTTGGGAGGGCCCATCGGTTCCTACAATGAGCAGTTCTTC. The chain is built from TRBV5-1 and TRBJ2-1; TRBD2 might be the D (5 bases). Germline-derived CDR1 and CDR2 are SGHRS and YFSETQ. The V end lost 0 bases, the J end lost 1 base, and 14 bases lay between the germline ends. The length of the CDR3 is 17 residues.

The genes are TRBV24-1 and TRBJ2-1; 11 bases are shared with TRBD2. The CDR3 has 14 residues. Unmatched junction bases numbered 6, after V lost 6 bases and J lost 9 bases. CDR1 is KGHDR and CDR2 is SFDVKD in the germline V gene. For the CDR3, the DNA is TGTGCCACCAGTTCGGGGCTAGCGGGGGGTGAGCAGTTCTTC. It specifies CATSSGLAGGEQFF.

The CDR3 loop reads CARSLVAGEDTQYF. In DNA, the CDR3 is TGTGCCAGAAGCTTGGTAGCAGGGGAAGATACGCAGTATTTT. The gene calls are TRBV5-3 and TRBJ2-3; D might be TRBD1 (6 bases). TRBV5-3 is labeled an ORF, and its function is uncertain. The V and J ends lost 0 bases and 5 bases respectively, with 10 bases between them. CDR3 length: 14 residues.

V usage is TRBV27 and J usage is TRBJ1-2, with TRBD1 matching over 10 bases. With 8 bases clipped from V and 4 bases from J, the junction kept 19 bases outside the gene matches. CDR3 length: 18 amino acids. Germline CDR1 reads MNHEY; CDR2 reads SMNVEV (reference sequence). CDR3 residues: CASLPRGQGGILAYGYTF. The DNA for the CDR3 is TGTGCCAGCTTGCCTCGAGGACAGGGGGGAATCTTAGCCTATGGCTACACCTTC.

The V and J genes are TRBV14 and TRBJ2-1; weak D call: TRBD1 (5 bases). V lost 4 bases and J lost 1, with 11 bases in between. The germline gives CDR1 SGHDN, CDR2 FVKESK. The CDR3 covers 15 residues. The CDR3 protein is CASSRQPRSYNEQFF. CDR3 sequence (DNA): TGTGCCAGCAGCCGACAGCCCCGTTCCTACAATGAGCAGTTCTTC.

The J gene is TRBJ2-1, the V gene TRBV28, with TRBD2 matching over 11 bases. J was trimmed by 4 bases and V by 6 bases; bases with no gene match: 14. The length of the CDR3 is 18 residues. Germline-derived CDR1 and CDR2 are MDHEN and SYDVKM. DNA of the CDR3: TGTGCCAGCAGGGGGACTAGCGGCAGGCGTACCTTTTACAATGAGCAGTTCTTC. Its translation is CASRGTSGRRTFYNEQFF.

The rearrangement uses TRBV6-2 or TRBV6-3 and TRBJ1-1; maybe TRBD1 (5 bases). This CDR3 is 14 amino acids long. From germline, CDR1 is MNHEY and CDR2 SVGEGT. Trimming took off 6 bases at V and 4 bases at J, with 15 bases between the two ends. The CDR3 here is CASSLTEVGTEAFF. The CDR3 DNA sequence: TGTGCCAGCAGCCTGACAGAGGTCGGCACTGAAGCTTTCTTT.

Many counts were recorded for this clone. The chain carries TRBV5-1 and TRBJ2-1; 14 nucleotides match TRBD2. V lost 2 bases, J lost 6 bases, and 1 base stayed unmatched. The CDR3 extends over 15 amino acids. Per germline, CDR1 SGHRS and CDR2 YFSETQ. This chain's CDR3 is CASSFGTSGSNEQFF. Here the CDR3 DNA reads TGCGCCAGCAGCTTCGGGACTAGCGGGAGCAATGAGCAGTTCTTC. The full variable domain, in which reference TRBV5-1 and TRBJ2-1 provide the parts outside the CDR3, is KAGVTQTPRYLIKTRGQQVTLSCSPISGHRSVSWYQQTPGQGLQFLFEYFSETQRNKGNFPGRFSGRQFSNSRSEMNVSTLELGDSALYLCASSFGTSGSNEQFFGPGTRLTVL.

This clone came up once. This chain connects TRBV30 to TRBJ2-7, with D possibly being TRBD2 (6 bases). CDR1 is GTSNPN, CDR2 SVGIG, per germline (reference sequence). The CDR3 length is 14 residues. Deletions cut 0 bases from V and 6 bases from J, with 15 bases between. CDR3 in DNA: TGTGCCTGGAGTGTGGGTGGGGGGATCCGCGAGCAGTACTTC. Translating it yields CAWSVGGGIREQYF.

The chain couples TRBV5-1 to TRBJ2-2, with a weak D call TRBD2 (6 bases). CDR1 SGHRS and CDR2 YFSETQ come from the germline V gene. The CDR3 loop spans 15 amino acids. V shed 3 bases and J shed 0 bases, with 9 bases lying between them. The CDR3 coding sequence is TGCGCCAGCAGCTGGGGACTTGCGAACACCGGGGAGCTGTTTTTT. It specifies CASSWGLANTGELFF.

This sequence joins TRBV7-9 and TRBJ2-1; no definite D call. V lost 10 bases to trimming and J lost 6 bases, with 10 bases between them. CDR1 and CDR2 (germline): SEHNR, FQNEAQ (reference sequence). The length of the CDR3 is 11 residues. In DNA, the CDR3 is TGTGCCACCGATCTAGGCAATGAGCAGTTCTTC. It specifies CATDLGNEQFF.

J is TRBJ1-2 and V is TRBV19, with 11 positions matching TRBD1. V shed 6 bases and J 4 bases; nucleotides not matched to a gene: 7. The CDR3 is 15 amino acids. Germline V gene sequence: CDR1 LNHDA, CDR2 SQIVND (reference sequence). The chain's CDR3 is CASSRGQGGFYGYTF. In DNA, the CDR3 is TGTGCCAGTAGCCGGGGACAGGGGGGATTCTATGGCTACACCTTC.

V usage is TRBV19 and J usage is TRBJ1-2, with TRBD1 identical over 9 bases. Looked up from germline, CDR1 is LNHDA and CDR2 is SQIVND (reference sequence). The CDR3 runs to 13 residues. V was pared by 5 bases and J by 4 bases, with 2 bases of the junction left unmatched. The DNA for the CDR3 is TGTGCCAGTAGTGTGGGACAGGGCTATGGCTACACCTTC. It encodes CASSVGQGYGYTF.